The rows below give T cell receptor beta chains drawn from one sample of a study of T cells in Graves' hyperthyroidism and ophthalmopathy. Via MiXCR, TCRdb re-called the multiplex PCR reads, giving one row per CDR3 protein. The table records a few hundred thousand distinct CDR3 sequences, over 15% of them present only once. The sample comprised blood. The receptors were sampled from a woman in her fifties or sixties with Graves' hyperthyroidism. Both conserved end residues are part of each CDR3. The D gene is left open where the match is weak. Size values are once, few and many counts, or a class for expanded clones, and some rows have none.

d_gene | j_gene | abundance | v_gene | CDR3aa | CDR3nt
TRBD1 | TRBJ1-4 | few | TRBV27 | CASSPRQGVGEKLFF | TGTGCCAGCAGCCCGCGACAGGGCGTTGGGGAAAAACTGTTTTTT
NA | TRBJ1-1 | many | TRBV20-1 | CSADRDPTEAFF | TGCAGTGCAGACCGTGATCCCACTGAAGCTTTCTTT
NA | TRBJ2-1 | few | TRBV18 | CASSPDHNSYNEQFF | TGTGCCAGCTCACCAGACCACAACTCCTACAATGAGCAGTTCTTC
TRBD2 | TRBJ2-1 | many | TRBV18 | CASSPGTSGSNEQFF | TGCGCCAGCAGCCCCGGGACTAGCGGGTCCAATGAGCAGTTCTTC
NA | TRBJ1-6 | once | TRBV10-3 | CAIREGGPYNSPLHF | TGTGCCATCAGAGAAGGGGGGCCCTATAATTCACCCCTCCACTTT
NA | TRBJ2-5 | NA | TRBV20-1 | CSARNRVGETQYF | TGCAGTGCTAGAAACAGGGTGGGCGAGACCCAGTACTTC
TRBD2 | TRBJ2-7 | NA | TRBV14 | CASSQVGLAGVLEQYF | TGTGCCAGCAGCCAAGTCGGACTAGCGGGAGTACTCGAGCAGTACTTC
NA | TRBJ1-1 | NA | TRBV28 | CASSSGRTAFF | TGTGCCAGCAGTTCGGGCCGGACCGCTTTCTTT
NA | TRBJ1-3 | many | TRBV5-1 | CASSLVPSYSGNTIYF | TGCGCCAGCAGCTTGGTCCCCAGTTACTCTGGAAACACCATATATTTT
TRBD2 | TRBJ2-5 | NA | TRBV2 | CASSTGTSGIGETQYF | TGTGCCAGCAGCACCGGGACTAGCGGGATTGGGGAGACCCAGTACTTC
NA | TRBJ2-1 | NA | TRBV20-1 | CSAFPFEDLGGEQFF | TGCAGTGCTTTTCCCTTCGAGGACCTCGGGGGTGAGCAGTTCTTC
TRBD1 | TRBJ2-7 | many | TRBV10-3 | CATGTGDEQYF | TGTGCCACCGGGACAGGGGACGAGCAGTACTTC
NA | TRBJ2-7 | few | TRBV20-1 | CSARDLAAYEQYF | TGCAGTGCTAGAGATCTAGCAGCCTACGAGCAGTACTTC
TRBD2 | TRBJ2-5 | NA | TRBV5-1 | CASSLGAGGLDQETQYF | TGCGCCAGCAGCTTGGGAGCGGGGGGGCTAGACCAAGAGACCCAGTACTTC
NA | TRBJ2-1 | few | TRBV2 | CASSVVIPYNEQFF | TGTGCCAGCAGTGTAGTAATCCCGTATAATGAGCAGTTCTTC
NA | TRBJ2-3 | NA | TRBV19 | CASSIVVGDTQYF | TGTGCCAGTAGTATAGTTGTCGGAGATACGCAGTATTTT
NA | TRBJ2-2 | few | TRBV20-1 | CSASRDGELFF | TGCAGTGCTAGTCGGGACGGGGAGCTGTTTTTT
TRBD1 | TRBJ2-3 | many | TRBV6-5 | CASSYSGQGPDTQYF | TGTGCCAGCAGTTACTCGGGACAGGGACCAGATACGCAGTATTTT
NA | TRBJ2-2 | many | TRBV30 | CAWAGARELFF | TGTGCCTGGGCAGGGGCCCGGGAGCTGTTTTTT
NA | TRBJ1-5 | NA | TRBV24-1 | CATSDLIYGNQPQHF | TGTGCCACCAGTGATTTGATTTATGGTAATCAGCCCCAGCATTTT
NA | TRBJ2-5 | many | TRBV11-1 | CASSPGTAASETQYF | TGTGCCAGCAGCCCTGGGACGGCGGCCTCGGAGACCCAGTACTTC
NA | TRBJ2-5 | many | TRBV18 | CASSRYSGKEETQYF | TGTGCCAGCTCACGATACAGCGGCAAGGAAGAGACCCAGTACTTC
TRBD2 | TRBJ2-2 | many | TRBV28 | CASRLAAMNTAELFF | TGTGCCAGCAGACTAGCGGCCATGAACACCGCGGAGCTGTTTTTT
NA | TRBJ1-6 | few | TRBV3-1 | CASSQDKGTRASPLHF | TGTGCCAGCAGCCAAGATAAAGGGACTAGGGCTTCACCCCTCCACTTT
NA | TRBJ2-3 | many | TRBV7-2 | CASSLPYSALGTDTQYF | TGTGCCAGCAGCTTACCTTATAGCGCTTTGGGCACAGATACGCAGTATTTT
TRBD1 | TRBJ1-2 | many | TRBV5-6 | CASSGPGQPYGYTF | TGTGCCAGCAGCGGGCCGGGACAGCCCTATGGCTACACCTTC
TRBD1 | TRBJ1-4 | many | TRBV20-1 | CSTTDLAGTGSEKLFF | TGCAGTACCACTGATCTCGCCGGGACAGGGAGTGAAAAACTGTTTTTT
NA | TRBJ2-4 | NA | TRBV27 | CASSFVGQSGTQYF | TGTGCCAGCAGTTTTGTGGGTCAGTCTGGTACCCAGTACTTC